This TCR beta chain emerged from a study of graft-versus-host responses after intestinal transplantation. In the study overall: Multivisceral, liver-intestinal, or isolated intestinal transplants were received by the recipients.

Around 200,000 CFSE-labeled responder cells were plated with around 200,000 irradiated, violet-dye-labeled stimulator cells. A single count supports this clone. Other DNA sequences within the sample encode an identical CDR3. Sequenced by immunoSEQ multiplex PCR; TCRdb stores in-frame clones only, minus some. The profile shows some 13,000 clones, less than 40% of them singletons. There are 15 residues in the CDR3. V lost 2 bases, J lost 1 base, and 1 base stayed unmatched. Germline V gives CDR1 MGHRA, CDR2 YSYEKL. The rearrangement uses TRBV4-1 and TRBJ1-5, with 8 bases lining up with TRBD1. The source was alloreactive CD8+ T cells from a mixed lymphocyte reaction culture, collected before intestinal transplant. Subset: CFSE-low proliferating T cells sorted from roughly six-day pre-transplant mixed lymphocyte reaction (GvH or HvG direction). The source of this sequence is a human patient who received an intestinal transplant. CDR3 region: CASSQRTGSNQPQHF. CDR3 coding DNA: TGCGCCAGCAGCCAAAGGACAGGGAGCAATCAGCCCCAGCATTTT.